The source of this T cell receptor beta chain is a study of cytomegalovirus exposure and HLA in healthy donors. Study background: Genetic ancestry analysis placed about 76% of the approximately 400 donors that were genotyped in the Caucasian-associated cluster.

Findings of the study overall: Confirmation was obtained in vitro that three CMV-associated chains are specific for CMV antigens. For most TCR beta V segments, an earlier analysis put the productive rate at about 90% or about 30% of the time. Some highly shared sequence variants likely arose as a pipeline artifact.

A multiplex PCR was run with 60 Vbeta primers and 13 Jbeta primers. Libraries were prepared by immunoSEQ multiplex PCR; TCRdb keeps only in-frame clonotypes and omits some of them. This sample has 170,000 or so clones, with 80% to 90% found just once. This clone was seen a few times. Its antigen is not known. Germline V lookup: CDR1 SGHDN, CDR2 FVKESK. After removal of 1 base from V and 0 bases from J, the junction contained 7 bases not matched to a gene. The CDR3 consists of 17 residues. J is TRBJ2-3 and V is TRBV14; 7 bases are shared with TRBD1. This sequence originates from a man aged 18 to 35 in good health and CMV-seronegative. The material sequenced was PBMCs. The CDR3 loop reads CASSQVGTATSTDTQYF. The CDR3 nucleotides read TGTGCCAGCAGCCAAGTGGGGACAGCAACTAGCACAGATACGCAGTATTTT.